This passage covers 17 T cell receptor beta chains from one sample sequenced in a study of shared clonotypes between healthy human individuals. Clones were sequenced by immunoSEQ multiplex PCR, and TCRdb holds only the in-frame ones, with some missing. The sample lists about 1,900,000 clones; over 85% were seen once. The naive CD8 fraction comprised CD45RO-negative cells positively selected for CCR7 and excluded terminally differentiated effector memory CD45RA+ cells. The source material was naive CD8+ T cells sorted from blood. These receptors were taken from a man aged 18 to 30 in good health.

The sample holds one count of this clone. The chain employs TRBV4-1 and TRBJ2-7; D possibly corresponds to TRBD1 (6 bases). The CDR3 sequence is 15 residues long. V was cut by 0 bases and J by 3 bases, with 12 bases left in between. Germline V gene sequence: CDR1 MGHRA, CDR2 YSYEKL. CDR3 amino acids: CASSQDSTGYYEQYF. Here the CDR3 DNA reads TGCGCCAGCAGCCAAGACTCAACAGGGTACTACGAGCAGTACTTC.

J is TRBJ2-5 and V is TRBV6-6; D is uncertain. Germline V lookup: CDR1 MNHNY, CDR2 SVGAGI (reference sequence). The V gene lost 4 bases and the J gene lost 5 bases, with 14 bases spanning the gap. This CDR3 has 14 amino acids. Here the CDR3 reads CASSSVGVGETQYF. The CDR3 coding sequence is TGTGCCAGCAGTTCGGTTGGGGTGGGGGAGACCCAGTACTTC.

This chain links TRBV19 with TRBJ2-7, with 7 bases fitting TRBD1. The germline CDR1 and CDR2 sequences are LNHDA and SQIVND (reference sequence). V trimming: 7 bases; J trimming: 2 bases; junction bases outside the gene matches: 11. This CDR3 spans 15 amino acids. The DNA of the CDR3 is TGTGCCAGTACCGAGGGGGCTCCTCCGCCCTACGAGCAGTACTTC. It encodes CASTEGAPPPYEQYF.

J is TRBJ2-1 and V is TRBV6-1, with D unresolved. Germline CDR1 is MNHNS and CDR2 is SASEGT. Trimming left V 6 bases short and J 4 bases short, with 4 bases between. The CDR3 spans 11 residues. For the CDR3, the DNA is TGTGCCAGCAGGAGGTACAATGAGCAGTTCTTC. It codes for CASRRYNEQFF.

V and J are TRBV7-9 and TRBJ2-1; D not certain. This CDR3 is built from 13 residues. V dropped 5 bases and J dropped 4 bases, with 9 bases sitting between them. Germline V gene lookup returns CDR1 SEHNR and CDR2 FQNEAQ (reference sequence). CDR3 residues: CASSLPVYNEQFF. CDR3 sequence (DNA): TGTGCCAGCAGCCTCCCGGTGTACAATGAGCAGTTCTTC.

CDR3 sequence reads: CASSLEGAGSYEQYF. CDR3 sequence (DNA): TGTGCCAGCAGCTTAGAGGGGGCGGGCTCCTACGAGCAGTACTTC. The J gene is TRBJ2-7, the V gene TRBV7-9; 7 bases line up with TRBD1. The CDR3 extends over 15 amino acids. Trimming cost V 1 base and J 0 bases; bases outside gene matches: 3. Germline loops: CDR1 SEHNR, CDR2 FQNEAQ (reference sequence). The full variable domain, rest sourced from reference TRBV7-9 and TRBJ2-7, is DTGVSQNPRHKITKRGQNVTFRCDPISEHNRLYWYRQTLGQGPEFLTYFQNEAQLEKSRLLSDRFSAERPKGSFSTLEIQRTEQGDSAMYLCASSLEGAGSYEQYFGPGTRLTVT.

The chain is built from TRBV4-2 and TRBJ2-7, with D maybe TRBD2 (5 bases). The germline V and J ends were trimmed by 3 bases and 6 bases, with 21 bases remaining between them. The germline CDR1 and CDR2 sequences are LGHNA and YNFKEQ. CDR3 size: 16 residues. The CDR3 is CASSHLGEGLLLEQYF. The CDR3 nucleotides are TGTGCCAGCAGCCACCTCGGTGAGGGCCTCCTCCTCGAGCAGTACTTC.

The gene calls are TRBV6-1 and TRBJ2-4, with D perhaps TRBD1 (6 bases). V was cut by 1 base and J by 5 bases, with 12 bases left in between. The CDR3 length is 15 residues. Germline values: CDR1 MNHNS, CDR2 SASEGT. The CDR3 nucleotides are TGTGCCAGCAGTGAAGTTTGGACAGTCCAAAACATTCAGTACTTC. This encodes CASSEVWTVQNIQYF.

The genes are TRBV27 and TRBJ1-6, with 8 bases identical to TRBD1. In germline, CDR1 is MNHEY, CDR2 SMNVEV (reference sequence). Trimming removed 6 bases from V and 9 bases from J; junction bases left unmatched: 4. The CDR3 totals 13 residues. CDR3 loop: CASRTGGGSPLHF. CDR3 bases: TGTGCCAGCAGAACAGGGGGTGGTTCACCCCTCCACTTT.

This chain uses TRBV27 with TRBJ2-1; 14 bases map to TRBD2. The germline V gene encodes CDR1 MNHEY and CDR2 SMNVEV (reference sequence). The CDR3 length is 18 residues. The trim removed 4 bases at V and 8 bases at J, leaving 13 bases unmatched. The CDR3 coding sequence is TGTGCCAGCAGTTCGGGACTAGCGGGAGTGAAGTTGGGCGATGAGCAGTTCTTC. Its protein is CASSSGLAGVKLGDEQFF.

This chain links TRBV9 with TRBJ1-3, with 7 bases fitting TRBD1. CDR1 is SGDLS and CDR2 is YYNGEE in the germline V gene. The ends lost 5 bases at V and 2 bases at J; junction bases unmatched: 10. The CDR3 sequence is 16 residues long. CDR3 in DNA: TGTGCCAGCAGTAAGATTCCGACAGGGCCTGGAAACACCATATATTTT. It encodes CASSKIPTGPGNTIYF.

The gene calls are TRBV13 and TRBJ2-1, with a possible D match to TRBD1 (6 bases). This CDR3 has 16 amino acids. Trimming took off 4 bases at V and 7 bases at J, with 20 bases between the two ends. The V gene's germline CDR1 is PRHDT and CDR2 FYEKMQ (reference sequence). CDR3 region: CASSSTRLIQGNEQFF. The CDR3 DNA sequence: TGTGCCAGCAGCTCCACTCGCCTTATACAGGGTAATGAGCAGTTCTTC.

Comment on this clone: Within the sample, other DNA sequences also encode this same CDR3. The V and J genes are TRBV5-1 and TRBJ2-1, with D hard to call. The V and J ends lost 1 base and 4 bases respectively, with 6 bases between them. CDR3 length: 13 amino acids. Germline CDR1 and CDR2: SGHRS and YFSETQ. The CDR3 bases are TGCGCCAGCAGCTTGACGGCTTACAATGAGCAGTTCTTC. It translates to CASSLTAYNEQFF.

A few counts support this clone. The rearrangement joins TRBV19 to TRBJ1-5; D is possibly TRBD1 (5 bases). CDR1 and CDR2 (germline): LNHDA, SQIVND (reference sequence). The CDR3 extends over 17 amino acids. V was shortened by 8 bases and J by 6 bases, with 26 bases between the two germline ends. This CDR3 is CASSTYGTDTLGQPQHF. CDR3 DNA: TGTGCCAGTTCCACTTACGGGACCGATACCCTCGGTCAGCCCCAGCATTTT.

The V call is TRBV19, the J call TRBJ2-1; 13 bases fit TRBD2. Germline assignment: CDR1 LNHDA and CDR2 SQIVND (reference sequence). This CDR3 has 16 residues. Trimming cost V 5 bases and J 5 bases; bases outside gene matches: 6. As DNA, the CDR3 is TGTGCCAGTAGTCGTCAGGGACTAGCGGGAAACAATGAGCAGTTCTTC. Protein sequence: CASSRQGLAGNNEQFF.

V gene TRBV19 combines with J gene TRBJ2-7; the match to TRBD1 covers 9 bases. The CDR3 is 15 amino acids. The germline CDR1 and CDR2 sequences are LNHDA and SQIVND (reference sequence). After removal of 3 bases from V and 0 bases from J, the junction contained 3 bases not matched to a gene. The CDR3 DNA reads TGTGCCAGTAGTATGAACAGGGGGCCCTCCTACGAGCAGTACTTC. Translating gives CASSMNRGPSYEQYF.

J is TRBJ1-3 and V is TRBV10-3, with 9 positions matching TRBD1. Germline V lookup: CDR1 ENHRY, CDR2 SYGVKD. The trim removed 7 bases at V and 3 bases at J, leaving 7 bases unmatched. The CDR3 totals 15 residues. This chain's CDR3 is CAIIDVDRGGNTIYF. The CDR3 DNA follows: TGTGCCATCATAGACGTGGACAGGGGTGGAAACACCATATATTTT.